This TCR beta chain was recorded in a study of graft-versus-host responses after intestinal transplantation. Background on the study: Recipients received multivisceral, liver-intestinal, or isolated intestinal transplants. Recipients were all induced with anti-thymocyte globulin, then given tacrolimus and steroids for 2 to 4 years. Study-level points and caveats: In patients with graft-donor T cell macrochimerism, allograft graft-versus-host to host-versus-graft clonal ratios were high.

The germline V gene encodes CDR1 MNHNS and CDR2 SASEGT. The CDR3 totals 16 residues. The germline V and J ends were trimmed by 4 bases and 1 base, with 15 bases remaining between them. Method: immunoSEQ multiplex PCR; TCRdb's copy keeps in-frame clones and lacks some. This sample carries 30,000 to 45,000 clones, roughly four fifths of them seen once, and the ten largest clones take about 3.5%. This clone is a singleton in its sample. The antigen is unknown. The chain combines TRBV6-1 with TRBJ2-3, with a tentative D call TRBD2 (5 bases). The receptor was derived from a human patient who received an intestinal transplant, so some T cells may come from the graft donor. The input for sequencing was PBMCs, taken 1070 days after transplant. CDR3 sequence (DNA): TGTGCCAGCAGTGCCCGGGCGGGTAGCGGCACAGATACGCAGTATTTT. Its translation: CASSARAGSGTDTQYF.